In this sample, the clone carrying this T cell receptor (beta chain) turned up once. The data originate from a study of shared clonotypes between healthy human individuals. Assay: immunoSEQ multiplex PCR; the TCRdb copy retains only in-frame clones and omits some. Of roughly 2.2 million clones listed, approximately 93% are singletons. The CDR3 consists of 14 residues. Germline values: CDR1 SQVTM, CDR2 ANQGSEA. Trimming took 3 bases from V and 2 from J, leaving 11 bases between them. The V and J genes are TRBV29-1 and TRBJ1-5, with D perhaps TRBD1 (5 bases). Sequenced input: naive CD4+ T cells from PBMCs. Subset of the sample: CD45RA+ positively selected. The receptor was derived from a man aged 18 to 30 in good health. Some clones in this sample may be carry-over from other donors' samples. The CDR3 DNA is TGCAGCGTTGACGGGGGAGGGGGCAATCAGCCCCAGCATTTT. Its translation is CSVDGGGGNQPQHF.